The sample holds many counts of the clone carrying this TCR beta chain. The data were taken from a study of HIV-infected patients and healthy controls. Whole blood was used without fractionation, so all unsorted peripheral T cells were included. 450 to 600 ng RNA was reverse transcribed with alpha and beta constant-region primers. Separate chain-specific third strand synthesis with multiplexing indices produced the alpha and beta libraries. One entry per CDR3 protein results from TCRdb running MiXCR on the 5' RACE reads. The sample lists around 20,000 distinct CDR3 sequences, about 8.2% seen once, with about 6.7% in the top ten. Trimming stripped 3 bases from V and 3 bases from J, with 15 bases between. CDR1 and CDR2 (germline): SGHTS, YDEGEE. CDR3 length: 16 amino acids.

This receptor was identified in an adult in good health. Sequenced: blood. The V call is TRBV5-8, the J call TRBJ1-4, with a possible D match to TRBD1 (6 bases). For the CDR3, the DNA is TGTGCCAGCAGCTCGTCAACAGGGTTTGCTAATGAAAAACTGTTTTTT. As protein: CASSSSTGFANEKLFF.